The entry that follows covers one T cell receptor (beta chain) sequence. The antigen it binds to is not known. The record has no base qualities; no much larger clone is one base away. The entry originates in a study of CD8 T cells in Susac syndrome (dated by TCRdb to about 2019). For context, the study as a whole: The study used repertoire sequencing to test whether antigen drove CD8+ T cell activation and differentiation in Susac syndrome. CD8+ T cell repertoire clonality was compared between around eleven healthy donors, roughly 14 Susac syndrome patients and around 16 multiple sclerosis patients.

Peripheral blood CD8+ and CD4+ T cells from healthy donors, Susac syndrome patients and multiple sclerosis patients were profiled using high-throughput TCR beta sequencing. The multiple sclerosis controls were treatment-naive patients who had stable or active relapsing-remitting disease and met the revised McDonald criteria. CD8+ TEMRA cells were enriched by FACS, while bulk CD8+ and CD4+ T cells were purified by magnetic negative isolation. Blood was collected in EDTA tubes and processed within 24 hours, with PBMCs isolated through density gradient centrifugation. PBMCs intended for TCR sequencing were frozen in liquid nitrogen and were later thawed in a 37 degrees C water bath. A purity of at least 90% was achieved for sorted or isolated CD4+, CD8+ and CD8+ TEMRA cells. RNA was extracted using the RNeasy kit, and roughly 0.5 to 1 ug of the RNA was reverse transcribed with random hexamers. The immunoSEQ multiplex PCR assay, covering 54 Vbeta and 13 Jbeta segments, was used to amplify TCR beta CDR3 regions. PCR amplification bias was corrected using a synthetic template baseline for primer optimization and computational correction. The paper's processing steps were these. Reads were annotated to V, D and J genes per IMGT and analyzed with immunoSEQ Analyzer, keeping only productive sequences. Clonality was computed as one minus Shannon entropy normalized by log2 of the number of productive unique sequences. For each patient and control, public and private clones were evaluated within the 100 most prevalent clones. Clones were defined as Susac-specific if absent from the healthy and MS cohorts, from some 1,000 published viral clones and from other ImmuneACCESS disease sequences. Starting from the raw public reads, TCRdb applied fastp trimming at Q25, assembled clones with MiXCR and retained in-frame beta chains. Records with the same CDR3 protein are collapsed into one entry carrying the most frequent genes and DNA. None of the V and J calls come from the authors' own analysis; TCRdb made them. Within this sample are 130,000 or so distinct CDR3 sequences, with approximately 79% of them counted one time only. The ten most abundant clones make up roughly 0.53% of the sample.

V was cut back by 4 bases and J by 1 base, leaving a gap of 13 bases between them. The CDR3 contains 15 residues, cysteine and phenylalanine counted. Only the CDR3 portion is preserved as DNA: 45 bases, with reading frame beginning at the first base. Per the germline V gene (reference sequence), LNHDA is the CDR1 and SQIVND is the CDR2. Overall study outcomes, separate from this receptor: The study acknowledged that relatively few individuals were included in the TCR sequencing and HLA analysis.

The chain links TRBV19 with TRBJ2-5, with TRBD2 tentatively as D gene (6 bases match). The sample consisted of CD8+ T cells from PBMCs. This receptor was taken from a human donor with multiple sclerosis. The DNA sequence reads TGTGCCAGTAGTAGCGGAGGGGAGACCCAAGAGACCCAGTACTTC. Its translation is CASSSGGETQETQYF.